This T cell receptor (beta chain) was observed in a study of OX40 agonist ivuxolimab in advanced cancers. Study-wide context: Patients undergoing dose escalation presented with hepatocellular carcinoma, melanoma, renal cell or head and neck cancer. At 65% to 85% male, the cohort had a mean age of about 60 years, ranging from roughly 20 to 85. Eligibility rules accepted prior anti-PD-1, anti-PD-L1 or anti-CTLA-4 therapy, and 40% had some.

Study conclusions and caveats: CD4+ and CD8+ blood T cells expanded clonally by week 6 at 0.1 to 3.0 mg/kg.

The table lists this clone with a count of one. Antigen: not known. Repertoires were generated with immunoSEQ multiplex PCR, while TCRdb's copy carries only in-frame clones and drops some. Altogether about 68,000 clones are present, about 89% being singletons, with the ten largest covering around 0.33%. V was clipped by 5 bases and J by 1 base, with 11 bases between them. CDR3 length equals 14 residues. The germline V gene has CDR1 SGHTA and CDR2 FQGNSA. This rearrangement joins TRBV7-2 to TRBJ1-1; D is possibly TRBD1 (5 bases). The TCR was taken from an adult with an advanced solid tumor such as melanoma, head and neck, liver or kidney cancer. This material consisted of CD4+ or CD8+ T cells sorted from blood, taken in a trial of the OX40 agonist ivuxolimab. The CDR3 nucleotides read TGTGCCAGCAGCCACGGGGGGGAGAACACTGAAGCTTTCTTT. Encoded protein: CASSHGGENTEAFF.